Shown below are 18 T cell receptor gamma chains from a single sample sequenced in a study of γδ T cells in repeated Plasmodium falciparum infection. TCRdb re-processed the multiplex PCR reads using CATT. The sample lists roughly 32,000 gamma-chain clones, roughly 1.4% occurring once. Gammadelta T cells were flow-sorted from PBMC into Vgamma9/Vdelta2+ and Vdelta2-negative populations for bulk analysis. The source material was gamma-delta T cells from blood. These receptor sequences come from a pool of human donors (malaria-infected and uninfected, not separated).

There are a few counts of this clone. This probably arose from a read error, given a far larger clone one base away. The same CDR3 is also encoded by other DNA sequences in this sample. The rearrangement links TRGV9 to TRGJ1 or TRGJ2. TCRdb supplies no J gene; here it was assigned by aligning the nucleotide sequence to germline. The CDR3 is 13 residues long. CDR1 and CDR2 (germline): GITISATS, ISYDGTV (reference sequence). Here the CDR3 reads CALWVTINYKKLF. The CDR3, as DNA: TGTGCCCTGTGGGTAACTATTAATTATAAGAAACTCTTT.

This clone appeared a few times. TCRdb attributes to this sequence the protein of a much larger clone, which differs from the DNA translation at residue 11; a read error is likely, and the protein displayed is translated from the DNA. CDR3 DNA sequence: TGTGCCACCTGGGACGCATACGTTAAAGGCTCTCAGCTCTTT. Translation gives CATWDAYVKGSQLF. The J segment was not called; the V segment is TRGV2. The germline V gene encodes CDR1 EGSNGY and CDR2 YDSYNSKV. CDR3 length: 14 residues.

This clone was counted ten times or more. TCRdb pairs this DNA with a much larger clone's protein that differs at residue 9, likely a read error; the protein shown was translated from the DNA. The chain is built from TRGV9 and TRGJ1 or TRGJ2. TCRdb records no J gene; here it was assigned by comparing the DNA to germline. This CDR3 spans 14 amino acids. Germline loops: CDR1 GITISATS, CDR2 ISYDGTV (reference sequence). V gave up 0 bases and J gave up 6 bases; unmatched junction bases: 8. CDR3: CALWEVLGCYKKLF. DNA of the CDR3: TGTGCCTTGTGGGAGGTGCTGGGTTGTTATAAGAAACTCTTT.

This clone was recorded a few times. The mismatch at residue 8 between this DNA's translation and the TCRdb protein of a much larger clone likely reflects a read error; the protein shown is translated from the DNA. This chain connects TRGV9 to TRGJP. The J gene, left out of TCRdb, was set here by checking the DNA against germline. CDR3 length equals 18 residues. Unmatched junction bases numbered 11, after V lost 0 bases and J lost 9 bases. CDR1 is GITISATS and CDR2 is ISYDGTV in the germline V gene (reference sequence). CDR3 amino acids: CALWEVYRPRLGKKIKVF. In DNA form, the CDR3 reads TGTGCCTTGTGGGAGGTGTATCGCCCAAGGTTGGGCAAAAAAATCAAGGTATTT.

At least ten counts were recorded for this clone. The protein given by TCRdb reflects a much larger clone and differs at residue 5 from this DNA's translation, likely from a read error; the protein shown is the DNA's translation. The V and J genes are TRGV9 and TRGJ1 or TRGJ2. TCRdb gives no J gene; it was assigned here by matching the DNA to germline. This CDR3 spans 15 amino acids. CDR1 GITISATS and CDR2 ISYDGTV come from the germline V gene (reference sequence). The CDR3 is CALWGVQGVYYKKLF. For the CDR3, the DNA is TGTGCCTTGTGGGGGGTGCAGGGAGTCTATTATAAGAAACTCTTT.

This clone has just a few counts. The likely explanation is a read error, given a far larger clone one base away. Additional DNA sequences in this sample encode the identical CDR3. The chain is built from TRGV9 and TRGJP1. In the absence of a J gene in TCRdb, the DNA was matched to germline to assign it here. The CDR3 sequence is 13 residues long. CDR1 is GITISATS, CDR2 ISYDGTV, per germline (reference sequence). CDR3 bases: TGCGCCTTGTGGGAGGCACCGAGTTGGTTCAAGATATTT. Translation gives CALWEAPSWFKIF.

In this sample, this clone turned up many times. The mismatch at residue 5 between this DNA's translation and the TCRdb protein of a much larger clone likely reflects a read error; the protein shown is translated from the DNA. The chain links TRGV9 to TRGJP2. There are 16 residues in the CDR3. Germline V gene data show CDR1 as GITISATS and CDR2 as ISYDGTV (reference sequence). The CDR3 DNA reads TGTGCCTTGTGGGGGGTGCAGGGGGGTAGTGATTGGATCAAGACGTTT. This gives the protein CALWGVQGGSDWIKTF.

In its sample, this clone was seen many times. This sequence may be a read error, since a much larger clone differs from it by one base. V usage is TRGV4 and J usage is TRGJ1 or TRGJ2. The germline V gene encodes CDR1 EGSTGY and CDR2 YDSYTSSV. V trimming: 0 bases; J trimming: 3 bases; junction bases outside the gene matches: 5. The CDR3 extends over 14 amino acids. CDR3 sequence: CATWDGRAYYKKLF. The CDR3 DNA sequence: TGTGCCACCTGGGATGGGCGAGCTTATTATAAGAAACTCTTT.

This clone was observed at least ten times. V gene TRGV4 combines with J gene TRGJ1 or TRGJ2. Assignment of the J gene here rests on matching the DNA to germline, because TCRdb gives none. Germline trimming cut 3 bases from V and 7 bases from J; bases unmatched to any gene: 9. This CDR3 comprises 13 residues. Germline CDR1 and CDR2: EGSTGY and YDSYTSSV. The CDR3 sequence is CATWDLRKYKKLF. The CDR3 DNA reads TGTGCCACCTGGGATCTAAGGAAGTATAAGAAACTCTTT.

This clone was counted at least ten times. This chain joins TRGV9 and TRGJP. V shed 0 bases, J shed 9 bases, and the junction held 5 bases outside the gene matches. The CDR3 consists of 16 residues. Per germline, CDR1 GITISATS and CDR2 ISYDGTV (reference sequence). The CDR3 spells CALWEVHPLGKKIKVF. CDR3 DNA sequence: TGTGCCTTGTGGGAGGTGCATCCGTTGGGCAAAAAAATCAAGGTATTT.

This clone occurred many times. This sequence may be a read error, since a much larger clone differs from it by one base. Other nucleotide sequences from this sample produce the same CDR3. This chain connects TRGV2 to TRGJ1 or TRGJ2. No J gene was available from TCRdb, and it was assigned here by a germline match of the DNA. This CDR3 region has 13 residues. V lost 0 bases to trimming and J lost 7 bases; unmatched junction nucleotides: 6. Germline CDR1 and CDR2: EGSNGY and YDSYNSKV. CDR3 in DNA: TGTGCCACCTGGGACGGGCCCAGGTATAAGAAACTCTTT. This translates into CATWDGPRYKKLF.

Turning to this clone: A far larger clone is just one base off, so this is likely a read error. This sample includes further DNA sequences coding for the same CDR3. The J gene is TRGJ1 or TRGJ2, the V gene TRGV9. The J gene, not given by TCRdb, was assigned here from a germline match of the nucleotide sequence. The CDR3 loop spans 14 amino acids. The ends lost 2 bases at V and 4 bases at J; junction bases unmatched: 8. Germline values: CDR1 GITISATS, CDR2 ISYDGTV (reference sequence). This CDR3 reads CALWEAHRYYKKLF. The CDR3 nucleotides read TGTGCCTTGTGGGAGGCGCACCGGTATTATAAGAAACTCTTT.

This clone came up many times. A far larger clone lies a single base away; this is likely a read error. In the same sample, other DNA sequences code for this CDR3. The rearrangement uses TRGV9 and TRGJP. No J gene is reported in TCRdb; it was inferred here by comparing the DNA with germline. Looked up from germline, CDR1 is GITISATS and CDR2 is ISYDGTV (reference sequence). This CDR3 has 16 residues. This CDR3 reads CALWDLRELGKKIKVF. CDR3 nucleotide sequence: TGTGCCCTGTGGGATTTGCGGGAGTTGGGCAAAAAAATCAAGGTATTT.

This clone showed up many times. The protein in TCRdb stems from a much larger clone and differs at residue 6 from this DNA's translation, likely a read error; here the protein is translated from the DNA. The gene calls are TRGV9 and TRGJP. The J gene comes from matching the DNA to germline here; TCRdb lacks it. J gave up 7 bases and V 2 bases, and 8 bases lay outside the gene matches. The germline gives CDR1 GITISATS, CDR2 ISYDGTV (reference sequence). The CDR3 is made up of 17 amino acids. The DNA for the CDR3 is TGTGCCTTGTGGGAGGCGCTCTCTGAGTTGGGCAAAAAAATCAAGGTATTT. Its protein is CALWEALSELGKKIKVF.

With regard to this clone: Mismatch with germline at one junction end may stem from a read error. The same CDR3 also results from other DNA sequences found in this sample. The CDR3 bases are TGTGCCACTTGGGATAGGAGCGGGACCACTGGTTGGTTCAAGATATTT. This codes for CATWDRSGTTGWFKIF. V gene TRGV8 combines with J gene TRGJP1. Because TCRdb records no J gene, it was assigned here through a match of the DNA to germline. This CDR3 is 16 amino acids long. Germline loops: CDR1 VENAVY, CDR2 YDSYNSRV.

This clone ranks as medium-sized. Other nucleotide sequences in the sample specify the same CDR3. The V call is TRGV2, the J call TRGJ1 or TRGJ2. CDR1 is EGSNGY, CDR2 YDSYNSKV, per germline. CDR3 length: 13 amino acids. V dropped 1 base and J dropped 3; count of bases not matched to a gene: 3. The DNA of the CDR3 is TGTGCCACCTGGGACGGCTTTTATTATAAGAAACTCTTT. It encodes CATWDGFYYKKLF.

As concerns this clone: TCRdb pairs this DNA with a much larger clone's protein that differs at residue 3, likely a read error; the protein shown was translated from the DNA. V and J are TRGV2 and TRGJ1 or TRGJ2. Germline matching of the DNA provided the J gene here, since TCRdb leaves it blank. CDR1 and CDR2 from the germline V gene are EGSNGY and YDSYNSKV. The CDR3 runs to 13 residues. The chain's CDR3 is CAPWDGLGYKKLF. CDR3 bases: TGTGCCCCCTGGGACGGGCTAGGTTATAAGAAACTCTTT.

By sample share, this clone is large. Other DNA sequences in the same sample also yield this CDR3. The rearrangement links TRGV2 to TRGJP2. The germline CDR1 and CDR2 sequences are EGSNGY and YDSYNSKV. The V and J ends lost 0 bases and 4 bases, in that order; junction bases with no gene match: 2. The CDR3 extends over 14 amino acids. The CDR3 reads CATWDGHSDWIKTF. The CDR3 nucleotides are TGTGCCACCTGGGACGGGCATAGTGATTGGATCAAGACGTTT.